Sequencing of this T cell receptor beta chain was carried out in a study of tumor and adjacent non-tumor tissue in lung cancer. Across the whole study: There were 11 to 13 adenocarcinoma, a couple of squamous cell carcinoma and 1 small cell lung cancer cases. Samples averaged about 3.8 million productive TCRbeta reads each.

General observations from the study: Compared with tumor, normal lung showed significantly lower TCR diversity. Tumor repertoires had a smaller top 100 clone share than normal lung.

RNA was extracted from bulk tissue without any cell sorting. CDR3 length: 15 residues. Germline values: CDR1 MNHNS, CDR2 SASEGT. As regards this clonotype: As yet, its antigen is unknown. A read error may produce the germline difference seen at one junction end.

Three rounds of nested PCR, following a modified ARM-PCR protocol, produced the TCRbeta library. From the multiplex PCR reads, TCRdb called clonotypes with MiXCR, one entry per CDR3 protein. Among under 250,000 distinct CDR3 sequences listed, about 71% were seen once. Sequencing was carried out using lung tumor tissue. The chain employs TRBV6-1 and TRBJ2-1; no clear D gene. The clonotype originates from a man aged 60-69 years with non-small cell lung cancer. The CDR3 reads CASSERHLSYSEQFF. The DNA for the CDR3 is TGTGCCAGCAGTGAGCGACACCTCTCCTACAGTGAGCAGTTCTTC.